This T cell receptor (beta chain) was retrieved from a study of T cell changes during pregnancy in multiple sclerosis. The repertoire was sequenced with immunoSEQ multiplex PCR; TCRdb's copy has only in-frame clones and lacks some. The sample carries approximately 30,000 clones, roughly nine tenths recorded once. This clone has a handful of counts. V dropped 5 bases and J dropped 4; count of bases not matched to a gene: 14. Germline CDR1 is LNHNV and CDR2 is YYDKDF (reference sequence). The CDR3 sequence is 17 residues long. This sequence originates from a female donor with multiple sclerosis, enrolled in a pregnancy study. Sequencing was performed on CD8+ T cells from peripheral blood mononuclear cells, taken before pregnancy. The chain couples TRBV15 to TRBJ2-1, with 7 nucleotides matching TRBD2. CDR3 DNA: TGTGCCACCAGCTTCGCGTTTGGAGCGGGGATTTACAATGAGCAGTTCTTC. This gives the protein CATSFAFGAGIYNEQFF.